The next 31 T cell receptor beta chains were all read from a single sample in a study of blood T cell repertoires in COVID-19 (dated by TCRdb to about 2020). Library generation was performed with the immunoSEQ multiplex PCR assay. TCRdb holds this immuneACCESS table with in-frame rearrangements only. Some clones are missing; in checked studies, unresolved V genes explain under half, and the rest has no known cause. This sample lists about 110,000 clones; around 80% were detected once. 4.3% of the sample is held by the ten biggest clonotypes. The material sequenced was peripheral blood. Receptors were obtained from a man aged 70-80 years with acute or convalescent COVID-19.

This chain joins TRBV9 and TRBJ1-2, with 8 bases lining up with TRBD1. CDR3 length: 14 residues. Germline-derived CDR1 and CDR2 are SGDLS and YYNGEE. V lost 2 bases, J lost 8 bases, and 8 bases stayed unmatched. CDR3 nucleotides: TGTGCCAGCAGCGTCACCCAGGGGGCGGACGGCTACACCTTC. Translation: CASSVTQGADGYTF. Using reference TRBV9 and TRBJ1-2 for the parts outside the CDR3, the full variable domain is DSGVTQTPKHLITATGQRVTLRCSPRSGDLSVYWYQQSLDQGLQFLIQYYNGEERAKGNILERFSAQQFPDLHSELNLSSLELGDSALYFCASSVTQGADGYTFGSGTRLTVV.

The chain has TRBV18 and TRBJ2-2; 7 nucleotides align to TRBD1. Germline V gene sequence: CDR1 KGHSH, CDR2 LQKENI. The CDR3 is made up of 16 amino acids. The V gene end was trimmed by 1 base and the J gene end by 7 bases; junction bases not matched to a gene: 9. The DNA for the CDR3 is TGTGCCAGCTCACCACGGGACAGCGCAGATGGCGGGGAGCTGTTTTTT. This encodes CASSPRDSADGGELFF.

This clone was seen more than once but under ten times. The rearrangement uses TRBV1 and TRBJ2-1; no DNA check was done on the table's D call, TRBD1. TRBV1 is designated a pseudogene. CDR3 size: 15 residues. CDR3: CTSSQAGYYYNEQFF. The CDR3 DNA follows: TGCACCAGCAGCCAAGCAGGATATTACTACAATGAGCAGTTCTTC.

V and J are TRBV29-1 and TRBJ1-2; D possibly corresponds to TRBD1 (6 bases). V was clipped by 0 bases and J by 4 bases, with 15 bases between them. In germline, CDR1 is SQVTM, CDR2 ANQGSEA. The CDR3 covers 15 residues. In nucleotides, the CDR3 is TGCAGCGTTGAAGACCTACAGGGCTCTATCTATGGCTACACCTTC. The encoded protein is CSVEDLQGSIYGYTF.

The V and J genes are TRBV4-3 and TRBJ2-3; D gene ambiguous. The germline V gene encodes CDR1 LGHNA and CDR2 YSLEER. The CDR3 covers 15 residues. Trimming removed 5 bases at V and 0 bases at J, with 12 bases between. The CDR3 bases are TGCGCCAGCAGCTCCCTACGCGGAAGCACAGATACGCAGTATTTT. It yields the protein CASSSLRGSTDTQYF.

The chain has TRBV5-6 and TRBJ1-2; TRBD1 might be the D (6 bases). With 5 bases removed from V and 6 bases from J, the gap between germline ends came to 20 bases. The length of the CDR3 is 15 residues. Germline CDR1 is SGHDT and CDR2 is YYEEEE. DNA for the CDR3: TGTGCCAGCAGGGGTACAGGGCCACGAGGGGATGGCTACACCTTC. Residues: CASRGTGPRGDGYTF.

The CDR3 DNA reads TGTGCCAGCACCTACGCTTATGAGCAGTTCTTC. Its protein product is CASTYAYEQFF. The chain carries TRBV2 and TRBJ2-1; D unresolved. The V gene's germline CDR1 is SNHLY and CDR2 FYNNEI. V was pared by 7 bases and J by 8 bases, with 9 bases between. CDR3 length: 11 residues.

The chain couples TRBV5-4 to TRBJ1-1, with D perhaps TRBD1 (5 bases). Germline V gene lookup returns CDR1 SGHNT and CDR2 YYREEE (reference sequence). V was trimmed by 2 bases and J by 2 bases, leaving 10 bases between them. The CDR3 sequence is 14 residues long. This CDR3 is CASSFGQGNTEAFF. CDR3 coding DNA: TGTGCCAGCAGCTTCGGGCAGGGAAACACTGAAGCTTTCTTT.

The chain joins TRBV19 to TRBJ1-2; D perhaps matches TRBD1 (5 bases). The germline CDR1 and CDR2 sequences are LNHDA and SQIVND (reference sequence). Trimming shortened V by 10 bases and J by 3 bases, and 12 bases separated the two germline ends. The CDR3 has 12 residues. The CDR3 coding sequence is TGTGCCACCGCACCGGGGGACTATGGCTACACCTTC. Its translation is CATAPGDYGYTF. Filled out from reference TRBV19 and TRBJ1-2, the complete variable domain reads DGGITQSPKYLFRKEGQNVTLSCEQNLNHDAMYWYRQDPGQGLRLIYYSQIVNDFQKGDIAEGYSVSREKKESFPLTVTSAQKNPTAFYLCATAPGDYGYTFGSGTRLTVV.

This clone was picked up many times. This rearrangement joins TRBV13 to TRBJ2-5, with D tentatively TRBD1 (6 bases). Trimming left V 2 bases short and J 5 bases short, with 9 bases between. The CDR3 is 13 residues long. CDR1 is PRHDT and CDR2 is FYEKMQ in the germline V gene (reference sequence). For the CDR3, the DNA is TGTGCCAGCAGCTTAAGGGGGTGGGAGACCCAGTACTTC. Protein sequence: CASSLRGWETQYF.

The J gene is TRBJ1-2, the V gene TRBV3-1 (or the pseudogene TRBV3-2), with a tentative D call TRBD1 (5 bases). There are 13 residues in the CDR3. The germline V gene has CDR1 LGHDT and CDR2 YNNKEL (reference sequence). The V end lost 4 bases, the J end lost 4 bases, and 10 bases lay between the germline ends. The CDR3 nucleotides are TGTGCCAGCAGCCCTCAAGGGGCCTATGGCTACACCTTC. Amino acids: CASSPQGAYGYTF.

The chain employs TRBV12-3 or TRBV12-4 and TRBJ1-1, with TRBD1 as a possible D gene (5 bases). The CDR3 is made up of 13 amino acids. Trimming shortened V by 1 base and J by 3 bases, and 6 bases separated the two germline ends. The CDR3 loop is CASSLEQDTEAFF. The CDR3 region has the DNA TGTGCCAGCAGTTTAGAACAGGACACTGAAGCTTTCTTT.

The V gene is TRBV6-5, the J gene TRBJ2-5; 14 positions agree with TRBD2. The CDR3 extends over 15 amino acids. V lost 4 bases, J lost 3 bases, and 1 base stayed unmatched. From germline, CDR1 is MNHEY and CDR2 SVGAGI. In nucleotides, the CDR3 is TGTGCCAGCAGTTCGGGACTAGCGGGGGAAGAGACCCAGTACTTC. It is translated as CASSSGLAGEETQYF.

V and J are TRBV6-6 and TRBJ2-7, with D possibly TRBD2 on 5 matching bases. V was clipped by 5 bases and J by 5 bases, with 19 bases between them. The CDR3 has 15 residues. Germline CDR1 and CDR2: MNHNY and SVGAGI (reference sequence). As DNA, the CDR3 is TGTGCCAGCAGTGGCGCTAGAGGAGGTCTGGACGAGCAGTACTTC. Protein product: CASSGARGGLDEQYF.

CDR3 loop: CASSVQDNPKLGYTF. CDR3 in DNA: TGTGCCAGCAGCGTACAGGATAATCCAAAGCTCGGCTACACCTTC. The chain links TRBV9 to TRBJ1-2, with D unclear. The V end lost 1 base, the J end lost 8 bases, and 18 bases lay between the germline ends. Per the germline V gene, CDR1 is SGDLS and CDR2 is YYNGEE. The CDR3 runs to 15 residues. Drawing the rest from reference TRBV9 and TRBJ1-2, the complete variable domain is DSGVTQTPKHLITATGQRVTLRCSPRSGDLSVYWYQQSLDQGLQFLIQYYNGEERAKGNILERFSAQQFPDLHSELNLSSLELGDSALYFCASSVQDNPKLGYTFGSGTRLTVV.

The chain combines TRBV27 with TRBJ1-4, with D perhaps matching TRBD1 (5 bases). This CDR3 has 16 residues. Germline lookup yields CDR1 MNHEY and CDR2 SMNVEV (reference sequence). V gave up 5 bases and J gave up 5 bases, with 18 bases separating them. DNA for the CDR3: TGTGCCAGCAGTCCCAAGGCCGGGGGAGGGAATGAAAAACTGTTTTTT. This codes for CASSPKAGGGNEKLFF. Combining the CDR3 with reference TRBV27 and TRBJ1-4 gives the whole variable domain EAQVTQNPRYLITVTGKKLTVTCSQNMNHEYMSWYRQDPGLGLRQIYYSMNVEVTDKGDVPEGYKVSRKEKRNFPLILESPSPNQTSLYFCASSPKAGGGNEKLFFGSGTQLSVL.

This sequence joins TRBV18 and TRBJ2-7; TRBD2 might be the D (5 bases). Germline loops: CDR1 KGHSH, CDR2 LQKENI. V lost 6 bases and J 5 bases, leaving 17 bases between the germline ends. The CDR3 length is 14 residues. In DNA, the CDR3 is TGTGCCAGCTCGCCCGACGGGGAGCGAAACGAGCAGTACTTC. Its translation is CASSPDGERNEQYF.

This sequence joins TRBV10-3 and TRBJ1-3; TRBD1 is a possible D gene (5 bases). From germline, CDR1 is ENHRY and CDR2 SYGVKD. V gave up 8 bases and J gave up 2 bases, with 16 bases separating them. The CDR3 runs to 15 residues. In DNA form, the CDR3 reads TGTGCCATCTCGGGGGATGGGTACACTGGAAACACCATATATTTT. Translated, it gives CAISGDGYTGNTIYF.

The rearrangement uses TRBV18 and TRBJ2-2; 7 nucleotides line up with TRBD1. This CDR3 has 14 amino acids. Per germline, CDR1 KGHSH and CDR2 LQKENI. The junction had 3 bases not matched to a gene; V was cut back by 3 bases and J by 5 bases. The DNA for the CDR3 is TGTGCCAGCTCACCGGGGACAGAAACCGGGGAGCTGTTTTTT. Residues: CASSPGTETGELFF.

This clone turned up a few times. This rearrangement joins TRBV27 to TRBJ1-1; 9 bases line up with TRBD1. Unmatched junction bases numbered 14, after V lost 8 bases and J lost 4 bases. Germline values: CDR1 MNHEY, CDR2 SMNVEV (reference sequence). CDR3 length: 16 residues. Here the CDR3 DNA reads TGTGCCAGCCGCCGTACCACAGGGGGCGGCGGCACTGAAGCTTTCTTT. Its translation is CASRRTTGGGGTEAFF.

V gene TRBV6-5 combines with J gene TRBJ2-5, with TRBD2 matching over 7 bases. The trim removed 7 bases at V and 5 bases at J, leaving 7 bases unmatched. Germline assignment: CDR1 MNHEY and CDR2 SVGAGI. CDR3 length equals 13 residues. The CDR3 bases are TGTGCCAGCACGAAGTCCGGGGGGGAGACCCAGTACTTC. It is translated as CASTKSGGETQYF.

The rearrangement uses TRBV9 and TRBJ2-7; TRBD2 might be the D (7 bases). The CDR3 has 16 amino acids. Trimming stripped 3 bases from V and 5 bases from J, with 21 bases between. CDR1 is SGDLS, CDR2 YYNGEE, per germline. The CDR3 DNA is TGTGCCAGCAGCGAAGGGGGGGGCCCCGGACAGAACGAGCAGTACTTC. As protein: CASSEGGGPGQNEQYF.

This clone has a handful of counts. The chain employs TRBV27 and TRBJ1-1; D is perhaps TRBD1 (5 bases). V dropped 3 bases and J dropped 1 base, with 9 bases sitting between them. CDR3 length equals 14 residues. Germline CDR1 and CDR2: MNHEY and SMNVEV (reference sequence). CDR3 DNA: TGTGCCAGCAGTTTCAGGGCCCAGAACACTGAAGCTTTCTTT. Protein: CASSFRAQNTEAFF.

The CDR3 DNA follows: TGTGCCACCAGTGATCCAGGGAATCACAATGAGCAGTTCTTC. Translated, it gives CATSDPGNHNEQFF. V usage is TRBV24-1 and J usage is TRBJ2-1; a weak D match, TRBD1 (5 bases). Trimming removed 3 bases from V and 5 bases from J, with 10 bases in between. The germline gives CDR1 KGHDR, CDR2 SFDVKD. The CDR3 has 14 amino acids.

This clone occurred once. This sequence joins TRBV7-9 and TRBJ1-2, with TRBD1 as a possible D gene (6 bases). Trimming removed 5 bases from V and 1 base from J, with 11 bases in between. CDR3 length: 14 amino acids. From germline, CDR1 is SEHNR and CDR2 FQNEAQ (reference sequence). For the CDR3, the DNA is TGTGCCAGCAGCCCCGGACAGTTTAACTATGGCTACACCTTC. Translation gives CASSPGQFNYGYTF.

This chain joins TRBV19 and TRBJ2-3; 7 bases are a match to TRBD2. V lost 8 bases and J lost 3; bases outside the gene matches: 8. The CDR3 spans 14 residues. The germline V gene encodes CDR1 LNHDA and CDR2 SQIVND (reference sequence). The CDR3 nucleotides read TGTGCCAGTTCAAGCGGGGAGGGAACAGATACGCAGTATTTT. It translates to CASSSGEGTDTQYF.

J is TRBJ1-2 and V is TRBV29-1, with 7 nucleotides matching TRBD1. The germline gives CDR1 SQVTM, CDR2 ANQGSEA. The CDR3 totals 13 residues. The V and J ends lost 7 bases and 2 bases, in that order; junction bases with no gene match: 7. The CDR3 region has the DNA TGCAGCGGGAGCCGGGGACAGAACTATGGCTACACCTTC. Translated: CSGSRGQNYGYTF.

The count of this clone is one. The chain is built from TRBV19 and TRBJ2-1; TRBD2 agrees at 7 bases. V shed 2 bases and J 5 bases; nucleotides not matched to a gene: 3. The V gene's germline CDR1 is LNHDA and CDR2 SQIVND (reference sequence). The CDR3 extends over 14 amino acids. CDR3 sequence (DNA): TGTGCCAGTAGTATAACTAGCGCCGACAATGAGCAGTTCTTC. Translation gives CASSITSADNEQFF.

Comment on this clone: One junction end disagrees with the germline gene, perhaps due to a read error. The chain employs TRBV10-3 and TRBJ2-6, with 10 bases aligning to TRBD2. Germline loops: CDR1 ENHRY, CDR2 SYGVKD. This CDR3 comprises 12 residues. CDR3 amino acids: CAISEDSGGLFF. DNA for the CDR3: TGTGCCATCAGTGAGGATAGCGGGGGGCTTTTCTTC.

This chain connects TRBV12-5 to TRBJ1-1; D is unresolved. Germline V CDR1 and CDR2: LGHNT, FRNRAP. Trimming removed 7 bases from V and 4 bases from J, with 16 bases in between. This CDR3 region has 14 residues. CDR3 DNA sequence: TGTGCTAGTGATGCCGACCTAGGGAGCACTGAAGCTTTCTTT. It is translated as CASDADLGSTEAFF.

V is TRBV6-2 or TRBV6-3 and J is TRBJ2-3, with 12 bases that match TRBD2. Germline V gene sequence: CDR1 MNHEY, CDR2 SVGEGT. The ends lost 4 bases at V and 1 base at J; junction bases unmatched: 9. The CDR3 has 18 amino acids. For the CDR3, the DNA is TGTGCCAGCAGTTCACTAGCGGGGGGCCCAAAACGCACAGATACGCAGTATTTT. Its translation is CASSSLAGGPKRTDTQYF.